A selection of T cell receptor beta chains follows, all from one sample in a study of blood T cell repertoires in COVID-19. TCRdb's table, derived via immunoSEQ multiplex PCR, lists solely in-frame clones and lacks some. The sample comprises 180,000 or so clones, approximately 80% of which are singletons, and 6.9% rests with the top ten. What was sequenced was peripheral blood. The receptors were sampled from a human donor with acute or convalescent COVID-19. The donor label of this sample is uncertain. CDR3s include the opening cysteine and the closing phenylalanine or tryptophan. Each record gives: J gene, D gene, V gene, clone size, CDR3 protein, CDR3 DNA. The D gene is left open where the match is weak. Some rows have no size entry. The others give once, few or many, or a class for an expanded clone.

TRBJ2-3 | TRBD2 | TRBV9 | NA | CASSVLAGGPGDTQYF | TGTGCCAGCAGCGTGCTAGCGGGAGGGCCCGGAGATACGCAGTATTTT
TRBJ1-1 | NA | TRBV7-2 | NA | CASRGHSGLGTEAFF | TGTGCCAGCAGGGGACACTCGGGCTTGGGAACTGAAGCTTTCTTT
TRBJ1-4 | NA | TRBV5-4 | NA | CASSPNTGTSTNEKLFF | TGTGCCAGCAGCCCTAACACAGGGACCTCAACTAATGAAAAACTGTTTTTT
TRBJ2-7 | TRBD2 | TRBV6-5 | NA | CASSYELAGGYEQYF | TGTGCCAGCAGTTATGAACTAGCGGGAGGCTACGAGCAGTACTTC
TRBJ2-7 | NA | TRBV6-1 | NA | CASSESGMPYEQYF | TGTGCCAGCAGTGAATCCGGGATGCCCTACGAGCAGTACTTC
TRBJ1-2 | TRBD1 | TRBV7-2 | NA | CASSLTGTGDYGYTF | TGTGCCAGCAGCTTAACCGGGACAGGGGACTATGGCTACACCTTC
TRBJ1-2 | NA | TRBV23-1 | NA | CASYQTIYGYTF | TGCGCCAGCTATCAAACTATCTATGGCTACACCTTC
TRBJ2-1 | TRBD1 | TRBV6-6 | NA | CASSYFGQGHEQFF | TGTGCCAGCAGTTACTTCGGACAGGGCCATGAGCAGTTCTTC
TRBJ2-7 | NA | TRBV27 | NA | CASYPQNEQYF | TGTGCCAGCTATCCCCAGAACGAGCAGTACTTC
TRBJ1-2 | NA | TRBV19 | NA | CASRAGQNNYGYTF | TGTGCCAGTAGGGCTGGACAGAACAACTATGGCTACACCTTC
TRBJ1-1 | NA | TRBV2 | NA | CASSESMDRRNTEAFF | TGTGCCAGCAGTGAATCAATGGACAGACGGAACACTGAAGCTTTCTTT
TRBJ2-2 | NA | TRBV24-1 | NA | CATSLGGNTGELFF | TGTGCCACCAGTTTGGGAGGAAACACCGGGGAGCTGTTTTTT
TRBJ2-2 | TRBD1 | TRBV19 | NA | CASSAGQGLGGELFF | TGTGCCAGTAGTGCCGGACAGGGCTTGGGTGGGGAGCTGTTTTTT
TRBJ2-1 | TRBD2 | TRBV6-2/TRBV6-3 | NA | CASSKTSGRSNEQFF | TGTGCCAGCAGCAAGACTAGCGGGAGGTCCAATGAGCAGTTCTTC
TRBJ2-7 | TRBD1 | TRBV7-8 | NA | CASSSLVGDRYYEQYF | TGTGCCAGCAGCTCCTTGGTAGGGGACAGATACTACGAGCAGTACTTC
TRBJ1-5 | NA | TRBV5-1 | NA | CASSPTGTNQPQHF | TGCGCCAGCAGCCCGACAGGAACTAATCAGCCCCAGCATTTT
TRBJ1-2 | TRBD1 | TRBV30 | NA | CAWSGTAANYGYTF | TGTGCCTGGAGCGGGACAGCAGCTAACTATGGCTACACCTTC
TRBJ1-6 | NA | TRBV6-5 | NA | CASSSGYLSHSPLHF | TGTGCCAGCAGTTCCGGGTATTTGTCTCATTCACCCCTCCACTTT
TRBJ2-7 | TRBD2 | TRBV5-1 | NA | CASSLGSSGSNYEQYF | TGCGCCAGCAGCTTGGGATCTAGCGGGAGTAATTACGAGCAGTACTTC
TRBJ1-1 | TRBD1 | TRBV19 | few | CASTSDRDTEAFF | TGTGCCAGTACCTCGGACAGGGACACTGAAGCTTTCTTT
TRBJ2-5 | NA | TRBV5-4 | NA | CASSPGQGGETQYF | TGTGCCAGCAGCCCAGGACAGGGAGGGGAGACCCAGTACTTC
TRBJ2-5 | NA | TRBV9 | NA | CASSVAGTMETQYF | TGTGCCAGCAGCGTAGCCGGGACAATGGAGACCCAGTACTTC
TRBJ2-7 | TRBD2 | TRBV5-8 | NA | CASSYSGGDSYEQYF | TGTGCCAGCAGCTATAGCGGGGGAGACTCCTACGAGCAGTACTTC
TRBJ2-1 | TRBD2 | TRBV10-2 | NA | CASSESRLAGANEQFF | TGCGCCAGCAGTGAGTCGCGACTAGCGGGAGCCAATGAGCAGTTCTTC
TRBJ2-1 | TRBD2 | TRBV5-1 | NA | CASSLSRLAGRREQFF | TGCGCCAGCAGCTTATCCCGACTAGCGGGGAGGCGTGAGCAGTTCTTC
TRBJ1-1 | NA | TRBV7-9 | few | CASRQVTEAFF | TGTGCCAGCAGGCAGGTCACTGAAGCTTTCTTT
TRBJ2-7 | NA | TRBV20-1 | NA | CSASKPGQSYEQYF | TGCAGTGCTAGTAAGCCGGGACAATCCTACGAGCAGTACTTC
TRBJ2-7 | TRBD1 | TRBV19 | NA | CASSIGQGTYEQYF | TGTGCCAGTAGTATTGGACAGGGAACCTACGAGCAGTACTTC
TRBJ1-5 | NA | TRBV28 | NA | CASSQTSPGNQPQHF | TGTGCCAGCAGCCAGACATCCCCGGGCAATCAGCCCCAGCATTTT
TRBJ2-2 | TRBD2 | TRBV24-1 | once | CATSRGLAGGSGELFF | TGTGCCACCAGTAGAGGACTAGCGGGAGGCAGCGGGGAGCTGTTTTTT
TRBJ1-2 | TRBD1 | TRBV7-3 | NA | CASSLGGQGYGYTF | TGTGCCAGCAGCTTAGGGGGACAGGGATATGGCTACACCTTC
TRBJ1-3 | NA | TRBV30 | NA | CAWSTGSFSGNTIYF | TGTGCCTGGAGTACAGGCTCTTTCTCTGGAAACACCATATATTTT
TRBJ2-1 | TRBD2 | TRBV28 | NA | CASSLLAGTHEQFF | TGTGCCAGCAGTTTATTAGCGGGTACCCATGAGCAGTTCTTC
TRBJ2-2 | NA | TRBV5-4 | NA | CASSLEGGGELFF | TGTGCCAGCAGCTTGGAAGGGGGCGGGGAGCTGTTTTTT
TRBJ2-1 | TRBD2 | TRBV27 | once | CASGTTNYNEQFF | TGTGCCAGCGGGACTACCAACTACAATGAGCAGTTCTTC
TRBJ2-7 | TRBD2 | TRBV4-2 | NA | CASSHALTSGAYEQYF | TGTGCCAGCAGCCATGCTCTGACTAGCGGGGCCTACGAGCAGTACTTC
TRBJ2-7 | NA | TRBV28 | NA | CASSYSREQYF | TGTGCCAGCAGTTACAGTCGCGAGCAGTACTTC
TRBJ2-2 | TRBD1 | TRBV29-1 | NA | CSVARQGNTGELFF | TGCAGCGTGGCCAGACAGGGGAACACCGGGGAGCTGTTTTTT
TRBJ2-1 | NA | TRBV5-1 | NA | CASSLGLTREQFF | TGCGCCAGCAGCTTAGGACTAACGCGGGAGCAGTTCTTC
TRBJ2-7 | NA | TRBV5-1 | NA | CASSRDSPGSYEQYF | TGCGCCAGCAGCCGGGATTCACCCGGCTCCTACGAGCAGTACTTC
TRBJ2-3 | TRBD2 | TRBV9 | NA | CASTLTSGSANTDTQYF | TGTGCCAGCACCCTAACTAGCGGGAGCGCGAACACAGATACGCAGTATTTT
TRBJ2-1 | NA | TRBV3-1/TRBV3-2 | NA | CASSQGGSGYNEQFF | TGTGCCAGCAGCCAAGGGGGTAGCGGCTACAATGAGCAGTTCTTC
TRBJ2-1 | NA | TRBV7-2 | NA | CASSLVEGQYNEQFF | TGTGCCAGCAGCTTAGTAGAGGGCCAGTACAATGAGCAGTTCTTC
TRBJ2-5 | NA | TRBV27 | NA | CASSPRRPGETQYF | TGTGCCAGCAGTCCTAGGCGACCGGGGGAGACCCAGTACTTC
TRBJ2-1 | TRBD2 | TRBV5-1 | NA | CASSSGTSGYEQFF | TGCGCCAGCAGCTCCGGGACTAGCGGCTATGAGCAGTTCTTC
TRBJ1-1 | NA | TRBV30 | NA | CAYSPGTSAAFF | TGTGCCTACTCCCCGGGGACTTCCGCTGCTTTCTTT
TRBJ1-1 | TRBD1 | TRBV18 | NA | CASSMGQGANTEAFF | TGTGCCAGCTCAATGGGACAGGGGGCTAACACTGAAGCTTTCTTT
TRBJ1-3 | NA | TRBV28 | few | CASGFSGNTIYF | TGTGCCAGCGGCTTCTCTGGAAACACCATATATTTT
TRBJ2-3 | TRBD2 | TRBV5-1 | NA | CASSPGTSGSTDTQYF | TGCGCCAGCAGCCCGGGGACTAGCGGGAGCACAGATACGCAGTATTTT
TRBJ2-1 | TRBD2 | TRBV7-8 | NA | CASSFTSGWPLEQFF | TGTGCCAGCAGCTTTACTAGCGGGTGGCCCTTGGAGCAGTTCTTC